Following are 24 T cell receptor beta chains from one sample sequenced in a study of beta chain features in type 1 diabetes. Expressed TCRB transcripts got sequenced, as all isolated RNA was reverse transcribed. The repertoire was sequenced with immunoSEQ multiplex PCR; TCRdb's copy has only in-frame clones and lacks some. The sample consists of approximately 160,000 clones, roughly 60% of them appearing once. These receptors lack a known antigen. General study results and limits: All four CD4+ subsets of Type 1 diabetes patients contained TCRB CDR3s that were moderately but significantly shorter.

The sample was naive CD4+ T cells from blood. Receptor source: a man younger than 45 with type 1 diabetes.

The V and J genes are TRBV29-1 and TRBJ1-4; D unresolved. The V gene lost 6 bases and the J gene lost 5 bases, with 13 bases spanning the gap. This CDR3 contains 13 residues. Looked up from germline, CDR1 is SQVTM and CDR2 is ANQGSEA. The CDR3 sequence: CSVSDPWNEKLFF. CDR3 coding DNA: TGCAGCGTCTCAGACCCTTGGAATGAAAAACTGTTTTTT.

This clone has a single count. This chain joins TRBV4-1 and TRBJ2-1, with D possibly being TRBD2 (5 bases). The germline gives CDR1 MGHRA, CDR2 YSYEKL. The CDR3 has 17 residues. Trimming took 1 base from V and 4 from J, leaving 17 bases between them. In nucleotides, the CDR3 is TGCGCCAGCAGCCAAGTCGTAACGGAGGTGGGTTACAATGAGCAGTTCTTC. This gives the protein CASSQVVTEVGYNEQFF.

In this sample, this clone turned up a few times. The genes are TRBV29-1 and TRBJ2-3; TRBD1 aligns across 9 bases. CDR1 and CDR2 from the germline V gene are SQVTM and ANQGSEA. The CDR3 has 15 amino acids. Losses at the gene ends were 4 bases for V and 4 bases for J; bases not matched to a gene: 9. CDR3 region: CSVGRGTGNPDTQYF. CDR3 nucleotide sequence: TGCAGCGTTGGCCGCGGGACAGGGAACCCAGATACGCAGTATTTT.

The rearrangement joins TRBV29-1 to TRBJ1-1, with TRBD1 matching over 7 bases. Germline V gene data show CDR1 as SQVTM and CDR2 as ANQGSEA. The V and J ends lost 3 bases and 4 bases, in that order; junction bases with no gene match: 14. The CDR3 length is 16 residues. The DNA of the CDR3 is TGCAGCGTTGAGAGACAGGGAACAGTACCCGGCACTGAAGCTTTCTTT. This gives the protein CSVERQGTVPGTEAFF. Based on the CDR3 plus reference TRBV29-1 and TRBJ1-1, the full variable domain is SAVISQKPSRDICQRGTSLTIQCQVDSQVTMMFWYRQQPGQSLTLIATANQGSEATYESGFVIDKFPISRPNLTFSTLTVSNMSPEDSSIYLCSVERQGTVPGTEAFFGQGTRLTVV.

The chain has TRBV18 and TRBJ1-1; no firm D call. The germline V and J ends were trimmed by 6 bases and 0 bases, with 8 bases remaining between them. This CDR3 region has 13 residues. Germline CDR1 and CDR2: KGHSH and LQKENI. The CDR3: CASSQELNTEAFF. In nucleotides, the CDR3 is TGTGCCAGCTCCCAGGAGCTGAACACTGAAGCTTTCTTT.

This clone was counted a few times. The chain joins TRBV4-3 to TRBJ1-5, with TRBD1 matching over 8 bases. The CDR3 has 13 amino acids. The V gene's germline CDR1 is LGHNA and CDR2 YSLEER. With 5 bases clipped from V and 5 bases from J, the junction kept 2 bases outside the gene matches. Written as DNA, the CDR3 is TGCGCCAGCAGCTTGACAGGGGATCAGCCCCAGCATTTT. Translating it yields CASSLTGDQPQHF.

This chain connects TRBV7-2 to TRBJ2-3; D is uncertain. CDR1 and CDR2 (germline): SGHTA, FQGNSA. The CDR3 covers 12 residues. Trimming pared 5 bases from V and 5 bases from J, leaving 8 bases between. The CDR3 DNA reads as TGTGCCAGCAGCACACTCCGAGATACGCAGTATTTT. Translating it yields CASSTLRDTQYF. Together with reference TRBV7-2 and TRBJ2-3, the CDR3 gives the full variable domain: GAGVSQSPSNKVTEKGKDVELRCDPISGHTALYWYRQSLGQGLEFLIYFQGNSAPDKSGLPSDRFSAERTGGSVSTLTIQRTQQEDSAVYLCASSTLRDTQYFGPGTRLTVL.

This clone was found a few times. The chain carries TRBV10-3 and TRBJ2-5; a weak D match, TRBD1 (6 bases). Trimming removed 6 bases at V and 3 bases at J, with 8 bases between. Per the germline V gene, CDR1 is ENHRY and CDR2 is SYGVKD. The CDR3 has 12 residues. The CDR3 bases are TGTGCCATCAGGGACAGTGAAGAGACCCAGTACTTC. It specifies CAIRDSEETQYF.

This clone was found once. The CDR3 coding sequence is TGTGCCAGCAGCTTAGGGTCGTTCTCCTACAATGAGCAGTTCTTC. Its protein product is CASSLGSFSYNEQFF. The chain is built from TRBV7-9 and TRBJ2-1; D gene ambiguous. Trimming took off 1 base at V and 0 bases at J, with 7 bases between the two ends. The CDR3 spans 15 residues. Germline V gene data show CDR1 as SEHNR and CDR2 as FQNEAQ (reference sequence).

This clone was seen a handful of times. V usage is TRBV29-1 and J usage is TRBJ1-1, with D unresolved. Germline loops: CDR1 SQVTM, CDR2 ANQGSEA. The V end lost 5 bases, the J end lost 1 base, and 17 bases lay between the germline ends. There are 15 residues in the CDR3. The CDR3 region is CSVYPRGLKNTEAFF. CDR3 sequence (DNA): TGCAGCGTTTACCCTCGCGGGCTCAAGAACACTGAAGCTTTCTTT.

The CDR3: CASSPWTGSYEQYF. The CDR3 region has the DNA TGCGCCAGCAGCCCGTGGACAGGGAGCTACGAGCAGTACTTC. This rearrangement joins TRBV4-3 to TRBJ2-7; 8 nucleotides align to TRBD1. The CDR3 consists of 14 residues. J gave up 3 bases and V 4 bases, and 5 bases lay outside the gene matches. Looked up from germline, CDR1 is LGHNA and CDR2 is YSLEER.

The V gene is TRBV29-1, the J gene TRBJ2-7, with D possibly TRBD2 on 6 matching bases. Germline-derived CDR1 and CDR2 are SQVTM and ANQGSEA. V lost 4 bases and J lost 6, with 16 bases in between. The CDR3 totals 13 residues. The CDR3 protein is CSVGRAQGLEQYF. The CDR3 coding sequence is TGCAGCGTTGGTCGCGCGCAGGGACTCGAGCAGTACTTC.

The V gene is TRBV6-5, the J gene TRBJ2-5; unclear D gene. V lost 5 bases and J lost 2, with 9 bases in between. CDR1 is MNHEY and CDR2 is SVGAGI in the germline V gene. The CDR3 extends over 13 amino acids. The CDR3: CASSQDGQETQYF. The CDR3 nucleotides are TGTGCCAGCAGTCAGGACGGTCAAGAGACCCAGTACTTC.

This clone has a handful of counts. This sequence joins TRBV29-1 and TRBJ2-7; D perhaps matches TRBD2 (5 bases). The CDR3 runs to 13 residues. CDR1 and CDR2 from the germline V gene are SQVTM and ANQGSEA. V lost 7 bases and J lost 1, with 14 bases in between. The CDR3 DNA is TGCAGCGGATTGCTACCGGGGTCCTACGAGCAGTACTTC. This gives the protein CSGLLPGSYEQYF.

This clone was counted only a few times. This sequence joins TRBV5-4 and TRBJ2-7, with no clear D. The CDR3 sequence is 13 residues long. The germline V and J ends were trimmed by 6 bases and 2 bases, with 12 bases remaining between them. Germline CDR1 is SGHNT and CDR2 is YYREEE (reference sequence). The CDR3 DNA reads TGTGCCAGCAACGTAAAGGCGCCCTACGAGCAGTACTTC. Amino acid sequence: CASNVKAPYEQYF.

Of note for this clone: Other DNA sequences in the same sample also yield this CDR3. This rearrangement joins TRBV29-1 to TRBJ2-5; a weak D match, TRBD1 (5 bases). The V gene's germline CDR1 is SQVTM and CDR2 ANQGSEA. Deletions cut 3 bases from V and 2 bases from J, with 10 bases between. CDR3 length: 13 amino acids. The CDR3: CSVEGQGQETQYF. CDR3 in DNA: TGCAGCGTTGAGGGGCAGGGTCAAGAGACCCAGTACTTC. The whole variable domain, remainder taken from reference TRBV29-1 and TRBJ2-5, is SAVISQKPSRDICQRGTSLTIQCQVDSQVTMMFWYRQQPGQSLTLIATANQGSEATYESGFVIDKFPISRPNLTFSTLTVSNMSPEDSSIYLCSVEGQGQETQYFGPGTRLLVL.

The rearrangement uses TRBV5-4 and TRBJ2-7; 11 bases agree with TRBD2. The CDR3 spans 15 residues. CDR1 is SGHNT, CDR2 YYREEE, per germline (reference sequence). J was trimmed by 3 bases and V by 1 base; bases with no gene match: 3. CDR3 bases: TGTGCCAGCAGCTTGTCTAGCGGGGGGCTCTACGAGCAGTACTTC. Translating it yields CASSLSSGGLYEQYF.

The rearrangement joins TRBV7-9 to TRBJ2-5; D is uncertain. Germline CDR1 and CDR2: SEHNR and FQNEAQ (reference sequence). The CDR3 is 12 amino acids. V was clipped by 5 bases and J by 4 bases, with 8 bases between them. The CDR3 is CASSAVLETQYF. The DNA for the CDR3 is TGTGCCAGCAGCGCCGTACTAGAGACCCAGTACTTC.

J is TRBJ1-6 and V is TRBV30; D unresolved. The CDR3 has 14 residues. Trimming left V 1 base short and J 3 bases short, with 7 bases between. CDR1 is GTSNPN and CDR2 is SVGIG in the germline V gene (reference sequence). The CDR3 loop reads CAWSARDYNSPLHF. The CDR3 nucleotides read TGTGCCTGGAGTGCTAGAGACTATAATTCACCCCTCCACTTT. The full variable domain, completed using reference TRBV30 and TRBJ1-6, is SQTIHQWPATLVQPVGSPLSLECTVEGTSNPNLYWYRQAAGRGLQLLFYSVGIGQISSEVPQNLSASRPQDRQFILSSKKLLLSDSGFYLCAWSARDYNSPLHFGNGTRLTVT.

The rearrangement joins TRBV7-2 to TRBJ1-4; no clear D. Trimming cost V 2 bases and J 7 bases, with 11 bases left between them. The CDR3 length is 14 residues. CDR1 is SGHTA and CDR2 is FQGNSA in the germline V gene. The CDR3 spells CASSLNGFSEKLFF. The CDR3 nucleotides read TGTGCCAGCAGCTTAAACGGCTTTAGTGAAAAACTGTTTTTT.

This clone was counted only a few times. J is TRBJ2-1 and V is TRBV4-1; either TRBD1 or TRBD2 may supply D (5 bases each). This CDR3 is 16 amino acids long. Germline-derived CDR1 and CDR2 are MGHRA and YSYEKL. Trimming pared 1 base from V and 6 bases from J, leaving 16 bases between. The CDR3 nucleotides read TGCGCCAGCAGCCAAGGTTGGGGGAATGCAGGCAATGAGCAGTTCTTC. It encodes CASSQGWGNAGNEQFF.

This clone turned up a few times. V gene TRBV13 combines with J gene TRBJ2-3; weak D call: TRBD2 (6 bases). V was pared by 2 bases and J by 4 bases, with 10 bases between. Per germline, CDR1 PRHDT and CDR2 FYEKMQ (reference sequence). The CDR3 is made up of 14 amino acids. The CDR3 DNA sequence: TGTGCCAGCAGCTTAATGGAGGGTCCAGATACGCAGTATTTT. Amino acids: CASSLMEGPDTQYF.

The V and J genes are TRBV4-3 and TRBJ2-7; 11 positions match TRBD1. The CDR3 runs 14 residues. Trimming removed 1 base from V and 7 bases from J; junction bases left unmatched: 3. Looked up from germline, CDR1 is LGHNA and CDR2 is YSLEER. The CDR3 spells CASSQGDRGYEQYF. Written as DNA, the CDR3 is TGCGCCAGCAGCCAAGGGGACAGGGGGTATGAGCAGTACTTC.

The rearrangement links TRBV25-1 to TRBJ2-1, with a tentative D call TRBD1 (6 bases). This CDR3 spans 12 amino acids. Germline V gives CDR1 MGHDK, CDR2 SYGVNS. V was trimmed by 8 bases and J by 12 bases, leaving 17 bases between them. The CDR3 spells CASHRVRCWQFF. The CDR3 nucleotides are TGTGCCAGCCACAGGGTTAGGTGTTGGCAGTTCTTC.